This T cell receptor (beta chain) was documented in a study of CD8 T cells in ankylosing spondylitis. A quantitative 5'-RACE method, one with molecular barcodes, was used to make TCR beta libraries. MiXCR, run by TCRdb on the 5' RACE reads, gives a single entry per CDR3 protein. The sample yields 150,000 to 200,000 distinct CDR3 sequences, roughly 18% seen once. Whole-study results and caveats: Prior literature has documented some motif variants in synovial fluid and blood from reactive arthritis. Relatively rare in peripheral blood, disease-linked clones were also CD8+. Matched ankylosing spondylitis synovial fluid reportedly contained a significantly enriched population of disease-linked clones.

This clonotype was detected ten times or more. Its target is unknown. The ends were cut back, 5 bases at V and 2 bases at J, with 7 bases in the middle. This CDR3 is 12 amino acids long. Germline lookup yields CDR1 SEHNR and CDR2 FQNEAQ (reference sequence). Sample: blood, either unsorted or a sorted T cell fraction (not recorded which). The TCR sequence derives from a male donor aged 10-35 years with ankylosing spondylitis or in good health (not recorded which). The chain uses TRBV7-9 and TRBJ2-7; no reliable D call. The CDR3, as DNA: TGTGCCAGCAGCCCCCTCCCCTACGAGCAGTACGTC. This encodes CASSPLPYEQYV.